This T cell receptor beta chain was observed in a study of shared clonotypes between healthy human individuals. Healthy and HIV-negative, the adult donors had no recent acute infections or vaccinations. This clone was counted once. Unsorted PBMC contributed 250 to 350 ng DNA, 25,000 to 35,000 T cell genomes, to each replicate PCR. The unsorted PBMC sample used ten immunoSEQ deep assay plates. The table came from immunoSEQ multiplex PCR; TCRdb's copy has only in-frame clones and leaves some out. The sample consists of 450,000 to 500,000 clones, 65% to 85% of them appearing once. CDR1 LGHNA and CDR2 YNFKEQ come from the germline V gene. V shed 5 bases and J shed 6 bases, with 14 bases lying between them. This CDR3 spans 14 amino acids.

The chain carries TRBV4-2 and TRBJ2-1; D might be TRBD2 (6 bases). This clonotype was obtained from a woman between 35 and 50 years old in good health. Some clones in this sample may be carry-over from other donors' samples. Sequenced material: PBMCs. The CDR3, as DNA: TGTGCCAGCAGCTTAGTGGCGGGGCTCAATGAGCAGTTCTTC. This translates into CASSLVAGLNEQFF.